This T cell receptor beta chain was recovered during a study of cytomegalovirus exposure and HLA in healthy donors. Study-wide results and caveats: Reportedly, HLA-A and HLA-B alleles of most subjects were accurately predicted from TCR beta. The study flagged approximately 180 TCR beta chains as cytomegalovirus-associated.

Germline trimming cut 3 bases from V and 1 base from J; bases unmatched to any gene: 4. CDR3 length equals 15 residues. Germline-derived CDR1 and CDR2 are MDHEN and SYDVKM. Worth noting for this clone: No antigen is known for it.

The PCR made use of 60 Vbeta and 13 Jbeta primers. Method: immunoSEQ multiplex PCR; TCRdb's copy keeps in-frame clones and lacks some. Of more than 120,000 clones in the sample, about 84% were seen once. The chain joins TRBV28 to TRBJ2-5, with TRBD1 identical over 8 bases. The TCR was taken from a woman aged 40-49 years in good health and CMV-seropositive. Sequencing was performed on PBMCs. CDR3 amino acids: CASSLGQDIQETQYF. The CDR3 DNA reads as TGTGCCAGCAGTTTGGGACAGGATATCCAAGAGACCCAGTACTTC.